The present entry profiles one T cell receptor beta chain with its context. Its target is not known. The CDR3 has 14 residues. Germline V lookup: CDR1 MNHNY, CDR2 SVGAGI (reference sequence). V lost 6 bases and J 4 bases, leaving 15 bases between the germline ends. Amplification used 60 Vbeta primers and 13 Jbeta primers. Sequenced by immunoSEQ multiplex PCR; TCRdb stores in-frame clones only, minus some. In the table there are about 180,000 clones, 77% of which are singletons. The source of the sample is a study of cytomegalovirus exposure and HLA in healthy donors. Study-wide results and caveats: Later examination showed HLA-associated TCR beta chains had greater clonal expansion than equally common others. Trimming of TCR beta V- and J-genes showed a link, identified in a later analysis, to a missense DCLRE1C variant. When presence/absence was analysed, sequencing depth was taken to be roughly uniform across donors. Researchers had no immune exposure information except CMV serostatus available.

This TCR was sampled from a woman aged 55-69 years in good health and CMV-seropositive. Material for sequencing was PBMCs. The V gene is TRBV6-6, the J gene TRBJ1-2; D remains ambiguous. CDR3 amino acids: CASRLDRGAYGYTF. The CDR3 bases are TGTGCCAGCAGGCTTGATCGAGGAGCCTATGGCTACACCTTC.